Listed below are T cell receptor beta chains from one sample, sequenced in a study of blood T cell repertoires in COVID-19. Generated by immunoSEQ multiplex PCR, the TCRdb table keeps only in-frame clones and is missing some. The sample shows under 200,000 clones, more than 85% of them seen only once. Material for sequencing was peripheral blood. These TCRs come from a man aged 50 to 59 with acute or convalescent COVID-19. Both conserved end residues are part of each CDR3.

v_gene: TRBV6-5; CDR3aa: CASRGRAGSYNEQFF
v_gene: TRBV4-1; CDR3aa: CASSLAGLSTDTQYF
v_gene: TRBV11-2; CDR3aa: CASSLDIRGLQYF
v_gene: TRBV21-1; CDR3aa: CASSKDRSYGYTF
v_gene: TRBV5-1; CDR3aa: CASSRGSTADTQYF
v_gene: TRBV28; CDR3aa: CASSQTSGPLNEQFF
v_gene: TRBV6-5; CDR3aa: CASSYLQGSGANVLTF
v_gene: TRBV5-6; CDR3aa: CASSRRQEETQYF
v_gene: TRBV27; CDR3aa: CASSLSTRGVTQYF
v_gene: TRBV24-1; CDR3aa: CATRLTGGTEAFF
v_gene: TRBV6-1; CDR3aa: CASSKDTGLFSTDTQYF
v_gene: TRBV25-1; CDR3aa: CASSESGGHTGELFF
v_gene: TRBV29-1; CDR3aa: CSATAYNEQFF
v_gene: TRBV18; CDR3aa: CASSPPSRGYEQYF
v_gene: TRBV9; CDR3aa: CASSVEVAASYNEQFF
v_gene: TRBV11-3; CDR3aa: CASSLGQGATDTQYF
v_gene: TRBV19; CDR3aa: CASTSLAGVNEQFF
v_gene: TRBV2; CDR3aa: CASNEPVNSPLHF
v_gene: TRBV25-1; CDR3aa: CASSSGFPNTGELFF
v_gene: TRBV3-1/TRBV3-2; CDR3aa: CASSPTQGVIGTDTQYF
v_gene: TRBV14; CDR3aa: CASSPQSYEQYF
v_gene: TRBV2; CDR3aa: CAKRTSDTGELFF
v_gene: TRBV4-2; CDR3aa: CASRGGTGVSGANVLTF
v_gene: TRBV29-1; CDR3aa: CSVEEWASGVGETQYF
v_gene: TRBV10-3; CDR3aa: CAISETGINQPQHF
v_gene: TRBV9; CDR3aa: CASSPQVGLRGNGELFF
v_gene: TRBV6-5; CDR3aa: CASTLSGTGELFF
v_gene: TRBV19; CDR3aa: CASILTGTNTGELFF
v_gene: TRBV27; CDR3aa: CASSLSMSGYEQYF
v_gene: TRBV7-8; CDR3aa: CASRLGGPSLQETQYF
v_gene: TRBV2; CDR3aa: CASKGLAGAYEQYF
v_gene: TRBV7-2; CDR3aa: CASSLGGVSGAYNEQFF
v_gene: TRBV29-1; CDR3aa: CSVERGGYGYTF
v_gene: TRBV11-2; CDR3aa: CASSLDRRGSNTEAFF
v_gene: TRBV27; CDR3aa: CASSLLGGINEQFF
v_gene: TRBV27; CDR3aa: CASSPRGGEQFF
v_gene: TRBV14; CDR3aa: CASSRDFRPTDTQYF
v_gene: TRBV5-1; CDR3aa: CASSLGGQGNTEAFF
v_gene: TRBV9; CDR3aa: CASSPGLAEYTDTQYF
v_gene: TRBV19; CDR3aa: CASSESGRTYLGQFF
v_gene: TRBV4-2; CDR3aa: CASSQGGDSGGAGTGELFF
v_gene: TRBV11-2; CDR3aa: CASSRPAGTSRNEQFF
v_gene: TRBV25-1; CDR3aa: CASSEAGANTGELFF
v_gene: TRBV25-1; CDR3aa: CASSSGTAIYGYTF
v_gene: TRBV5-4; CDR3aa: CASSLVGKGTDTQYF
v_gene: TRBV11-2; CDR3aa: CASSFTENNEQFF
v_gene: TRBV19; CDR3aa: CASNDRAYEQYF
v_gene: TRBV27; CDR3aa: CASSPGGAALRAFF
v_gene: TRBV4-3; CDR3aa: CASSQDLRTLSGNTIYF
v_gene: TRBV19; CDR3aa: CASSITGTGSNQPQHF
v_gene: TRBV19; CDR3aa: CASSIAGDRGRIYSNQPQHF
v_gene: TRBV5-1; CDR3aa: CASSLGDSSHEQYF
v_gene: TRBV28; CDR3aa: CASSLDRDSLNYGYTF
v_gene: TRBV20-1; CDR3aa: CSASGTGNSPLHF
v_gene: TRBV19; CDR3aa: CASSPSGTPRIGELFF
v_gene: TRBV7-8; CDR3aa: CASSLALGATGELFF
v_gene: TRBV5-1; CDR3aa: CASSLADRSEAFF
v_gene: TRBV10-3; CDR3aa: CAISESMGTRNSPLHF
v_gene: TRBV6-5; CDR3aa: CASSYSRDRPPLHF
v_gene: TRBV30; CDR3aa: CAWSVRGQGAAFF